This is a list of T cell receptor beta chains from one sample in a study of shared clonotypes between healthy human individuals. TCRdb's table, derived via immunoSEQ multiplex PCR, lists solely in-frame clones and lacks some. Found here are fewer than 850,000 clones, approximately 97% of them singletons; the top ten hold about 0.22%. Sample: naive CD8+ T cells sorted from blood. These receptors were taken from a young man in good health. Each CDR3 is given with its conserved first and last residue. The D gene is left open where the match is weak. Not every row has a clone size; where given, it reads once, few, many or a size class.

CDR3 length	V gene	clone size	J gene	D gene	CDR3 protein	CDR3 DNA
14	TRBV27	once	TRBJ2-5	TRBD2	CASSSLAVQETQYF	TGTGCCAGCAGTTCACTAGCGGTCCAAGAGACCCAGTACTTC
19	TRBV19	-	TRBJ1-5	TRBD1	CASSIIIEGQGPSGQPQHF	TGTGCCAGTAGTATAATTATCGAAGGACAGGGACCCTCGGGCCAGCCCCAGCATTTT
15	TRBV6-6	-	TRBJ2-1	TRBD1	CATTIGQGLDNEQFF	TGTGCCACCACTATAGGACAGGGCTTAGACAATGAGCAGTTCTTC
12	TRBV7-6	-	TRBJ2-1	-	CASSSPGNEQFF	TGTGCCAGCAGCTCGCCGGGCAATGAGCAGTTCTTC
16	TRBV5-1	-	TRBJ2-3	-	CASSLAPGMAGNTQYF	TGCGCCAGCAGCTTGGCCCCAGGGATGGCGGGAAATACGCAGTATTTT
15	TRBV7-9	-	TRBJ2-7	TRBD1	CASSPPGQGAYEQYF	TGTGCCAGCAGCCCACCGGGACAGGGGGCCTACGAGCAGTACTTC
14	TRBV29-1	-	TRBJ2-1	-	CSVVPTNRAREQFF	TGCAGCGTCGTGCCTACAAACAGGGCCAGGGAGCAGTTCTTC
16	TRBV6-1	-	TRBJ2-7	-	CASSDAPTTGRYEQYF	TGTGCCAGCAGTGACGCCCCCACTACCGGTCGGTACGAGCAGTACTTC
15	TRBV27	once	TRBJ2-3	TRBD1	CASSPRDRVTDTQYF	TGTGCCAGCAGTCCCCGGGACAGGGTGACAGATACGCAGTATTTT
12	TRBV19	-	TRBJ2-1	-	CASSILRGEQFF	TGTGCCAGTAGTATATTGAGGGGTGAGCAGTTCTTC
12	TRBV2	-	TRBJ2-7	-	CAAQSGNIEQYF	TGTGCCGCTCAATCCGGGAACATCGAGCAGTACTTC
15	TRBV6-5	-	TRBJ2-1	TRBD2	CASSLTSGRAGEQFF	TGTGCCAGCAGTCTGACTAGCGGGAGGGCCGGTGAGCAGTTCTTC
15	TRBV4-3	-	TRBJ2-1	TRBD2	CASSQVAGNYNEQFF	TGCGCCAGCAGCCAAGTAGCGGGAAACTACAATGAGCAGTTCTTC
16	TRBV28	-	TRBJ2-2	-	CASSLVRDLNTGELFF	TGTGCCAGCAGTTTAGTGAGAGACCTGAACACCGGGGAGCTGTTTTTT
12	TRBV29-1	-	TRBJ2-1	-	CSVTHGSNEQFF	TGCAGCGTTACTCACGGGAGTAATGAGCAGTTCTTC
14	TRBV6-5	-	TRBJ2-7	-	CASSYVAASYEQYF	TGTGCCAGCAGTTACGTGGCAGCCTCCTACGAGCAGTACTTC
19	TRBV13	once	TRBJ2-4	TRBD2	CASSLSGLAPTGPKNIQYF	TGTGCCAGCAGCTTATCGGGACTAGCGCCCACGGGCCCCAAAAACATTCAGTACTTC
14	TRBV7-9	-	TRBJ2-1	TRBD1	CASSGTGVYNEQFF	TGTGCCAGCAGTGGGACAGGGGTTTACAATGAGCAGTTCTTC
17	TRBV7-9	-	TRBJ2-3	-	CASSSYLTGIYRNTQYF	TGTGCCAGCAGCTCGTATCTGACTGGAATATATAGGAATACGCAGTATTTT
13	TRBV7-9	-	TRBJ2-3	-	CASSLGGAYTQYF	TGTGCCAGCAGCTTGGGCGGGGCCTATACGCAGTATTTT
17	TRBV27	-	TRBJ2-1	TRBD2	CASSPGLAGTLYHEQFF	TGTGCCAGCAGTCCCGGACTAGCGGGGACCCTTTATCATGAGCAGTTCTTC
18	TRBV7-6	-	TRBJ1-3	-	CASSLGDPRAFSGNTIYF	TGTGCCAGCAGCTTAGGGGACCCCAGAGCCTTCTCTGGAAACACCATATATTTT
16	TRBV4-1	-	TRBJ2-1	TRBD2	CASSQPTSGIAHEQFF	TGCGCCAGCAGCCAACCGACTAGCGGGATTGCCCATGAGCAGTTCTTC
17	TRBV18	-	TRBJ2-1	-	CASSPTIRERTYNEQFF	TGTGCCAGCTCACCAACCATCAGGGAGAGGACCTACAATGAGCAGTTCTTC
13	TRBV28	-	TRBJ1-2	-	CASSLSINYGYTF	TGTGCCAGCAGTTTATCTATAAACTATGGCTACACCTTC
12	TRBV7-9	-	TRBJ2-7	TRBD1	CASSPGTVFTYF	TGTGCCAGCAGTCCCGGGACAGTCTTCACGTACTTC
15	TRBV29-1	once	TRBJ2-2	TRBD1	CSVKTPGQGTGELFF	TGCAGCGTTAAAACCCCGGGACAGGGTACCGGGGAGCTGTTTTTT
15	TRBV7-9	-	TRBJ2-7	-	CASSLADSESYEQYF	TGTGCCAGCAGCTTAGCTGACAGCGAATCCTACGAGCAGTACTTC
16	TRBV9	once	TRBJ1-2	TRBD1	CASSVDRQGYNYGYTF	TGTGCCAGCAGCGTAGACAGACAGGGCTATAACTATGGCTACACCTTC
13	TRBV11-2	-	TRBJ2-7	-	CASSSRPSYEQYF	TGTGCCAGCAGCTCACGACCCAGCTACGAGCAGTACTTC
15	TRBV28	once	TRBJ2-7	TRBD1	CASSLCEDRGCEQYF	TGTGCCAGCAGTTTATGTGAGGACAGGGGGTGCGAGCAGTACTTC
15	TRBV7-9	-	TRBJ2-7	TRBD1	CASSARDRASYEQYF	TGTGCCAGCAGCGCCCGGGACAGGGCCTCCTACGAGCAGTACTTC
13	TRBV27	once	TRBJ2-7	-	CASSLKSLYEQYF	TGTGCCAGCAGTTTGAAGTCATTGTACGAGCAGTACTTC
16	TRBV9	-	TRBJ2-1	-	CASSALGTSSYNEQFF	TGTGCCAGCAGCGCCTTAGGGACATCCTCCTACAATGAGCAGTTCTTC
14	TRBV19	-	TRBJ1-1	-	CASNIHAGAPEAFF	TGTGCCAGTAACATTCATGCCGGGGCTCCTGAAGCTTTCTTT
13	TRBV9	-	TRBJ1-1	-	CASSNPPYTEAFF	TGTGCCAGCAGCAATCCCCCTTACACTGAAGCTTTCTTT
14	TRBV4-3	-	TRBJ2-7	-	CASSLYGGTYEQYF	TGCGCCAGCAGCCTATACGGCGGGACCTACGAGCAGTACTTC
16	TRBV11-1	-	TRBJ2-3	-	CASNVADQGGTDTQYF	TGTGCCAGCAACGTAGCGGATCAAGGAGGCACAGATACGCAGTATTTT
16	TRBV7-8	-	TRBJ2-1	TRBD2	CASSSPTSGSYNEQFF	TGTGCCAGCAGCTCACCGACTAGCGGGTCCTACAATGAGCAGTTCTTC
14	TRBV7-8	-	TRBJ2-1	TRBD1	CASSLQGRLNEQFF	TGTGCCAGCAGTTTACAGGGGAGACTAAATGAGCAGTTCTTC
11	TRBV5-5	-	TRBJ2-7	TRBD2	CASSLERGLDF	TGTGCCAGCAGCTTGGAGCGGGGACTTGACTTC
13	TRBV6-5	once	TRBJ2-1	-	CASSPTHGGEQFF	TGTGCCAGCAGCCCGACGCACGGAGGTGAGCAGTTCTTC
17	TRBV14	-	TRBJ2-5	TRBD2	CASSQGGSGRIMETQYF	TGTGCCAGCAGCCAAGGAGGTAGCGGGAGAATTATGGAGACCCAGTACTTC
18	TRBV5-6	-	TRBJ2-6	TRBD2	CASSLRDYRLSGANVLTF	TGTGCCAGCAGCCTCCGGGACTACCGCCTCTCTGGGGCCAACGTCCTGACTTTC
13	TRBV29-1	-	TRBJ1-1	TRBD1	CSVEDRQGVEAFF	TGCAGCGTTGAAGACCGACAGGGGGTTGAAGCTTTCTTT
15	TRBV9	-	TRBJ1-3	-	CASSERGSSGNTIYF	TGTGCCAGCAGCGAGAGAGGGAGCTCTGGAAACACCATATATTTT
13	TRBV29-1	-	TRBJ2-5	-	CSVGRLGQETQYF	TGCAGCGTTGGGCGACTAGGGCAAGAGACCCAGTACTTC
16	TRBV7-2	-	TRBJ2-2	-	CASSPLGGRPPGELFF	TGTGCCAGCAGCCCATTAGGGGGACGCCCCCCCGGGGAGCTGTTTTTT
17	TRBV5-5	-	TRBJ2-7	TRBD1	CASSLTIYRGSSYEQYF	TGTGCCAGCAGCTTAACGATATACAGGGGGTCGTCCTACGAGCAGTACTTC
12	TRBV7-8	-	TRBJ2-7	TRBD1	CASRQGANEQYF	TGTGCCAGCAGACAGGGGGCCAACGAGCAGTACTTC
16	TRBV27	-	TRBJ2-3	-	CASSLSMGEATDTQYF	TGTGCCAGCAGTTTATCGATGGGGGAAGCCACAGATACGCAGTATTTT
15	TRBV14	-	TRBJ2-3	-	CASSQSVDAPDTQYF	TGTGCCAGCAGCCAATCGGTCGACGCCCCGGATACGCAGTATTTT
16	TRBV9	-	TRBJ2-2	-	CASSAHWGRNTGELFF	TGTGCCAGCAGCGCGCACTGGGGGCGAAACACCGGGGAGCTGTTTTTT
12	TRBV28	-	TRBJ2-3	TRBD1	CASSPGGDTQYF	TGTGCCAGCAGCCCAGGGGGAGATACGCAGTATTTT
16	TRBV28	-	TRBJ2-1	TRBD1	CASRPTGQGAKNEQFF	TGTGCCAGCAGACCTACGGGACAGGGGGCTAAGAATGAGCAGTTCTTC
14	TRBV6-1	-	TRBJ1-5	-	CASSEANKAQPQHF	TGTGCCAGCAGTGAAGCGAACAAGGCCCAGCCCCAGCATTTT
20	TRBV28	-	TRBJ2-7	TRBD1	CASSLFPGQGRPGFPYEQYF	TGTGCCAGCAGTTTATTCCCTGGACAGGGCCGACCCGGTTTTCCCTACGAGCAGTACTTC
16	TRBV28	-	TRBJ1-3	TRBD1	CASSLYRDSSGNTIYF	TGTGCCAGCAGTTTATACCGGGACAGCTCTGGAAACACCATATATTTT
15	TRBV9	-	TRBJ2-2	-	CASSSAAGNTGELFF	TGTGCCAGCAGCTCCGCAGCGGGGAACACCGGGGAGCTGTTTTTT